What follows describes a single T cell receptor beta chain. Its antigen is currently unknown. Germline-derived CDR1 and CDR2 are LNHNV and YYDKDF (reference sequence). The CDR3 loop spans 17 amino acids. This sample is part of a study of cytomegalovirus exposure and HLA in healthy donors. Overall study findings and caveats: There were three CMV-associated chains whose specificity for CMV antigens was confirmed in vitro.

The PCR made use of 60 Vbeta and 13 Jbeta primers. Assay: immunoSEQ multiplex PCR; the TCRdb copy retains only in-frame clones and omits some. The profile shows 150,000 or so clones, around 80% of them singletons. Healthy donors of bone marrow made up the group. The sequenced sample consisted of PBMCs. This clonotype originated in a man aged 40-49 years in good health and CMV-seronegative. The chain recombines TRBV15 with TRBJ2-5; a possible D gene is TRBD2 (7 bases). The assigned J gene may be wrong: the sequence end matches TRBJ2-7 better. CDR3 sequence: CATSRGGAGPSRGEQYF. CDR3 nucleotides: TGTGCCACCAGCAGGGGGGGGGCCGGTCCCTCTCGGGGCGAGCAGTACTTC.